These 26 T cell receptor beta chains were sequenced from one sample in a study of T cell changes during pregnancy in multiple sclerosis. Data came from immunoSEQ multiplex PCR; TCRdb stores just in-frame clones and leaves some out. The sample gives around 110,000 clones, 80% to 95% of which show up once; 1.6% is in the top ten. Sequenced here: peripheral blood, sampled after pregnancy. The receptors originated from a female donor with multiple sclerosis, enrolled in a pregnancy study.

This clone was seen a single time. The chain recombines TRBV29-1 with TRBJ1-1; D unclear. With 7 bases removed from V and 5 bases from J, the gap between germline ends came to 20 bases. This CDR3 has 14 residues. Germline V gene data show CDR1 as SQVTM and CDR2 as ANQGSEA. CDR3 protein: CSARTFDRGTEAFF. CDR3 coding DNA: TGCAGCGCCCGAACATTCGACCGCGGGACTGAAGCTTTCTTT.

The chain uses TRBV29-1 and TRBJ2-7; 16 bases align to TRBD2. Trimming at V came to 6 bases and at J to 2 bases, leaving 10 bases not matched to a gene. Germline-derived CDR1 and CDR2 are SQVTM and ANQGSEA. The CDR3 runs 17 residues. The CDR3 DNA reads as TGCAGCGTCCGGGGACTAGCGGGAGGGCTTACTACCTACGAGCAGTACTTC. Translated, it gives CSVRGLAGGLTTYEQYF.

V and J are TRBV9 and TRBJ2-5, with 7 bases aligning to TRBD1. This CDR3 contains 15 residues. After removal of 3 bases from V and 4 bases from J, the junction contained 9 bases not matched to a gene. Germline CDR1 is SGDLS and CDR2 is YYNGEE. The CDR3: CASSGPGQILETQYF. CDR3 nucleotide sequence: TGTGCCAGCAGCGGGCCGGGACAGATCTTAGAGACCCAGTACTTC.

The chain has TRBV28 and TRBJ2-7; 11 bases match TRBD2. Germline V gene lookup returns CDR1 MDHEN and CDR2 SYDVKM. Unmatched junction bases numbered 6, after V lost 5 bases and J lost 6 bases. The CDR3 totals 14 residues. For the CDR3, the DNA is TGTGCCAGCAGTCCCCTTAGCGGGAGGGTCGAGCAGTACTTC. Its translation: CASSPLSGRVEQYF.

The J gene is TRBJ2-4, the V gene TRBV18; 7 nucleotides agree with TRBD2. This CDR3 contains 20 residues. Trimming at V came to 2 bases and at J to 0 bases, leaving 16 bases not matched to a gene. The germline gives CDR1 KGHSH, CDR2 LQKENI. In DNA form, the CDR3 reads TGTGCCAGCTCACCAAGACCCCCGGCAGGAGGGAGGGTAGCCAAAAACATTCAGTACTTC. It encodes CASSPRPPAGGRVAKNIQYF.

DNA for the CDR3: TGTGCCAGCAGGCCCTCGGGGCGGGGGGGCACAGATACGCAGTATTTT. This sequence encodes CASRPSGRGGTDTQYF. The chain is built from TRBV7-3 and TRBJ2-3; 8 positions match TRBD2. Trimming cost V 6 bases and J 1 base; bases outside gene matches: 9. The V gene's germline CDR1 is SGHTA and CDR2 FQGTGA. The CDR3 is made up of 16 amino acids.

The genes are TRBV19 and TRBJ1-1, with D possibly being TRBD1 (5 bases). This CDR3 has 14 amino acids. Germline CDR1 LNHDA, CDR2 SQIVND (reference sequence). V lost 7 bases to trimming and J lost 2 bases, with 14 bases between them. CDR3: CASTLDSANTEAFF. CDR3 bases: TGTGCCAGTACCCTAGACAGCGCTAACACTGAAGCTTTCTTT.

V and J are TRBV7-9 and TRBJ2-3, with D perhaps TRBD1 (6 bases). Germline CDR1 SEHNR, CDR2 FQNEAQ (reference sequence). Between the trimmed V and J ends, which lost 6 bases and 3 bases, there was a span of 16 bases. The CDR3 is 15 amino acids. CDR3 DNA sequence: TGTGCCAGCAGATCAAGGGGGATCGTAACAGATACGCAGTATTTT. This translates into CASRSRGIVTDTQYF.

The chain combines TRBV2 with TRBJ2-7, with 13 positions matching TRBD2. V dropped 5 bases and J dropped 3; count of bases not matched to a gene: 4. Germline loops: CDR1 SNHLY, CDR2 FYNNEI. The CDR3 has 15 amino acids. The DNA of the CDR3 is TGTGCCAGCAGTTCCACTAGCGGGGGGGTCTACGAGCAGTACTTC. Its translation is CASSSTSGGVYEQYF.

Only one count was recorded for this clone. The V call is TRBV5-1, the J call TRBJ2-4, with D possibly being TRBD1 (5 bases). The CDR3 consists of 14 residues. Deletions cut 0 bases from V and 3 bases from J, with 7 bases between. The germline gives CDR1 SGHRS, CDR2 YFSETQ. CDR3 nucleotide sequence: TGCGCCAGCAGCTTGGAGGGGATCAAAAACATTCAGTACTTC. It specifies CASSLEGIKNIQYF.

V is TRBV27 and J is TRBJ1-1; 9 nucleotides match TRBD1. V lost 4 bases and J lost 8; bases outside the gene matches: 14. The CDR3 covers 16 residues. The germline V gene has CDR1 MNHEY and CDR2 SMNVEV (reference sequence). The CDR3 nucleotides are TGTGCCAGCAGTTCCCCCGGTGTCTTCGGGACAGGGGAAGCTTTCTTT. This sequence encodes CASSSPGVFGTGEAFF.

The chain uses TRBV6-6 and TRBJ2-1; tentatively, D is TRBD2 (5 bases). The V end was cut by 0 bases, the J end by 9 bases, with 12 bases between. Looked up from germline, CDR1 is MNHNY and CDR2 is SVGAGI (reference sequence). There are 14 residues in the CDR3. The CDR3 DNA is TGTGCCAGCAGTTACTCCCGGACTCTTATTGAGCAGTTCTTC. Translating it yields CASSYSRTLIEQFF.

The V gene is TRBV6-1, the J gene TRBJ2-1; TRBD1 might be the D (6 bases). Between the trimmed V and J ends, which lost 4 bases and 5 bases, there was a span of 15 bases. Germline-derived CDR1 and CDR2 are MNHNS and SASEGT. The CDR3 spans 15 residues. CDR3 nucleotide sequence: TGTGCCAGCAGTGTAACGGGACACGGAAACAATGAGCAGTTCTTC. Translated: CASSVTGHGNNEQFF.

The gene calls are TRBV7-9 and TRBJ1-2, with a weak D call TRBD1 (6 bases). Trimming shortened V by 5 bases and J by 1 base, and 20 bases separated the two germline ends. CDR1 and CDR2 (germline): SEHNR, FQNEAQ (reference sequence). The CDR3 runs 17 residues. CDR3 in DNA: TGTGCCAGCAGCCCGACCCCTCTTCCGGGACATAACTATGGCTACACCTTC. Its translation is CASSPTPLPGHNYGYTF.

The J gene is TRBJ2-7, the V gene TRBV7-2, with D tentatively TRBD2 (8 bases). CDR1 and CDR2 (germline): SGHTA, FQGNSA. CDR3 size: 16 residues. V was shortened by 5 bases and J by 2 bases, with 19 bases between the two germline ends. CDR3 sequence (DNA): TGTGCCAGCAGCACCCAGGGGGTAGCGGGAACCTACGAGCAGTACTTC. It encodes CASSTQGVAGTYEQYF.

This chain connects TRBV6-6 to TRBJ2-7, with 9 positions matching TRBD1. This CDR3 has 14 amino acids. V was clipped by 6 bases and J by 3 bases; unmatched bases: 6. Germline CDR1 reads MNHNY; CDR2 reads SVGAGI (reference sequence). The CDR3 spells CASSKTGGGYEQYF. As DNA, the CDR3 is TGTGCCAGCAGCAAGACAGGGGGGGGCTACGAGCAGTACTTC.

The chain is built from TRBV7-9 and TRBJ2-3; 10 bases align to TRBD2. The CDR3 is 14 residues long. V trimming: 5 bases; J trimming: 4 bases; junction bases outside the gene matches: 3. Germline V CDR1 and CDR2: SEHNR, FQNEAQ (reference sequence). Written as DNA, the CDR3 is TGTGCCAGCAGCCCAGCGGGGGGGGCAGATACGCAGTATTTT. Its protein is CASSPAGGADTQYF.

The rearrangement joins TRBV28 to TRBJ2-3, with D perhaps matching TRBD1 (5 bases). Germline assignment: CDR1 MDHEN and CDR2 SYDVKM. The CDR3 is 16 amino acids. V was pared by 10 bases and J by 1 base, with 21 bases between. For the CDR3, the DNA is TGTGCCATCCGGCCCCAGGGCTTGGTGGGCACAGATACGCAGTATTTT. Its protein is CAIRPQGLVGTDTQYF.

This rearrangement joins TRBV5-5 to TRBJ2-2; the D is unclear. Trimming left V 5 bases short and J 5 bases short, with 19 bases between. This CDR3 spans 16 amino acids. The V gene's germline CDR1 is SGHKS and CDR2 YYEKEE (reference sequence). CDR3 sequence (DNA): TGTGCCAGCAGGTCTCAGACGGCTAGATCTACCGGGGAGCTGTTTTTT. It yields the protein CASRSQTARSTGELFF.

The genes are TRBV5-1 and TRBJ1-2, with D perhaps TRBD1 (6 bases). V was shortened by 8 bases and J by 3 bases, with 14 bases between the two germline ends. The germline CDR1 and CDR2 sequences are SGHRS and YFSETQ. This CDR3 comprises 13 residues. CDR3 in amino acids: CARPQGSHYGYTF. For the CDR3, the DNA is TGCGCCAGACCCCAGGGGAGTCACTATGGCTACACCTTC.

The chain uses TRBV14 and TRBJ1-2; 8 positions match TRBD1. Germline V gene sequence: CDR1 SGHDN, CDR2 FVKESK. The CDR3 contains 13 residues. V shed 5 bases and J 8 bases; nucleotides not matched to a gene: 7. The CDR3 nucleotides are TGTGCCAGCAGCTATACACAGGGGGAAGGCTACACCTTC. Translating it yields CASSYTQGEGYTF.

This clone was observed once. The V gene is TRBV28, the J gene TRBJ2-7, with 7 bases that match TRBD1. The CDR3 runs 13 residues. V trimming: 7 bases; J trimming: 3 bases; junction bases outside the gene matches: 6. CDR1 is MDHEN, CDR2 SYDVKM, per germline. The CDR3 DNA is TGTGCCAGCACTCTAAGACAGGGCTACGAGCAGTACTTC. Translated, it gives CASTLRQGYEQYF. Full variable domain (missing parts from reference TRBV28 and TRBJ2-7): DVKVTQSSRYLVKRTGEKVFLECVQDMDHENMFWYRQDPGLGLRLIYFSYDVKMKEKGDIPEGYSVSREKKERFSLILESASTNQTSMYLCASTLRQGYEQYFGPGTRLTVT.

The genes are TRBV6-1 and TRBJ2-1, with 7 bases lining up with TRBD2. V gave up 7 bases and J gave up 0 bases; unmatched junction bases: 3. The CDR3 sequence is 14 residues long. The germline V gene has CDR1 MNHNS and CDR2 SASEGT. The CDR3 DNA reads TGTGCCAGCAACGGCGGGAGCTCCTACAATGAGCAGTTCTTC. It translates to CASNGGSSYNEQFF.

The chain links TRBV10-3 to TRBJ2-7, with D hard to call. The CDR3 covers 13 residues. Germline V gives CDR1 ENHRY, CDR2 SYGVKD. Trimming shortened V by 1 base and J by 3 bases, and 7 bases separated the two germline ends. CDR3 in amino acids: CAISEFGLYEQYF. Written as DNA, the CDR3 is TGTGCCATCAGTGAGTTTGGGCTCTACGAGCAGTACTTC.

The rearrangement joins TRBV4-1 to TRBJ1-2, with D maybe TRBD1 (5 bases). CDR1 MGHRA and CDR2 YSYEKL come from the germline V gene. The CDR3 loop spans 14 amino acids. Trimming removed 0 bases at V and 6 bases at J, with 11 bases between. The CDR3 protein is CASSQDEGAHGYTF. CDR3 bases: TGCGCCAGCAGCCAAGATGAAGGGGCGCATGGCTACACCTTC.

The gene calls are TRBV10-2 and TRBJ1-5; no clear D gene. This CDR3 region has 14 residues. Trimming removed 3 bases from V and 4 bases from J, with 10 bases in between. Germline assignment: CDR1 WSHSY and CDR2 SAAADI. The DNA for the CDR3 is TGCGCCAGCAGTGAACCAGGCCCGAATCAGCCCCAGCATTTT. The encoded protein is CASSEPGPNQPQHF.